A single sample is the source of the 5 T cell receptor beta chains below, sequenced in a study of identical twins' blood T cells. Via MiXCR, TCRdb re-called the 5' RACE reads, giving one row per CDR3 protein. The sample comprises hundreds of thousands of distinct CDR3 sequences, roughly 31% of which are singletons, and 5.5% to 7% rests with the top ten. Sequencing was carried out using PBMCs. All receptors come from a woman aged 18-49 years in good health.

The CDR3 sequence: CAKKGLAGALCSYNEQFF. DNA of the CDR3: TGTGCCAAGAAGGGTCTAGCGGGAGCTTTGTGCTCCTACAATGAGCAGTTCTTC. The chain couples TRBV19 to TRBJ2-1; 10 bases align to TRBD2. The germline V gene has CDR1 LNHDA and CDR2 SQIVND (reference sequence). V shed 10 bases, J shed 0 bases, and the junction held 15 bases outside the gene matches. The CDR3 length is 18 residues.

The genes are TRBV19 and TRBJ1-5, with D unresolved. The CDR3 loop spans 17 amino acids. Between the trimmed V and J ends, which lost 3 bases and 3 bases, there was a span of 18 bases. CDR1 and CDR2 from the germline V gene are LNHDA and SQIVND (reference sequence). CDR3 coding DNA: TGTGCCAGTAGTATTATCGGGAGTGGATCGGCCAATCAGCCCCAGCATTTT. Its protein product is CASSIIGSGSANQPQHF.

The chain carries TRBV5-6 and TRBJ1-2; D remains unclear. In germline, CDR1 is SGHDT, CDR2 YYEEEE. The CDR3 sequence is 13 residues long. V was trimmed by 3 bases and J by 4 bases, leaving 10 bases between them. DNA of the CDR3: TGTGCCAGCAGCTCCGGCATGTTCTATGGCTACACCTTC. It is translated as CASSSGMFYGYTF.

V gene TRBV20-1 combines with J gene TRBJ1-6; tentatively, D is TRBD1 (6 bases). Trimming shortened V by 1 base and J by 9 bases, and 25 bases separated the two germline ends. Germline V CDR1 and CDR2: DFQATT, SNEGSKA (reference sequence). There are 18 residues in the CDR3. In DNA, the CDR3 is TGCAGTGCTAGAGCCAGTCGGGCGTCAAGATTACAGGGTTCACCCCTCCACTTT. Translated: CSARASRASRLQGSPLHF.

Regarding this clonotype: At one boundary the junction diverges from the germline segment, which might be a read error. The chain has TRBV6-2 or TRBV6-3 and TRBJ2-7; TRBD1 is a possible D gene (5 bases). Germline CDR1 MNHEY, CDR2 SVGEGT. CDR3 length equals 15 residues. The CDR3 region is CVSRPGKQVTYEQYF. CDR3 nucleotides: TGTGTCAGCAGACCAGGGAAACAGGTGACCTACGAGCAGTACTTC.